The present T cell receptor beta chain was sequenced within a study of cytomegalovirus exposure and HLA in healthy donors. PCR employed 60 Vbeta and 13 Jbeta primers. The data were produced by immunoSEQ multiplex PCR, yet TCRdb's version contains in-frame clones alone and is incomplete. The data contain 100,000 to 150,000 clones, 75% to 85% of them seen just once; the ten biggest clones take up approximately 9.6%. Trimming cost V 6 bases and J 2 bases; bases outside gene matches: 8. The CDR3 runs 15 residues. In germline, CDR1 is SGHTA, CDR2 FQGNSA. The gene calls are TRBV7-2 and TRBJ2-7; 9 bases match TRBD2. The specimen sequenced was PBMCs. The TCR sequence derives from a woman between 50 and 59 years old in good health and CMV-seropositive. CDR3 DNA sequence: TGTGCCAGCAGGCCCCAGGCGGGGGGGCCCTACGAGCAGTACTTC. It translates to CASRPQAGGPYEQYF.